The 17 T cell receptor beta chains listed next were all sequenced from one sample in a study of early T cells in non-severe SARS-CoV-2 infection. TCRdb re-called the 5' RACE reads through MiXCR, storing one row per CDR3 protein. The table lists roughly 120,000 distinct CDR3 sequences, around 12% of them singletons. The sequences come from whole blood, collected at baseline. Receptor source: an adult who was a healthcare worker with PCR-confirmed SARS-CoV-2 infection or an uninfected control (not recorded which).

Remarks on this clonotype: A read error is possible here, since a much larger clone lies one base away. CDR3 nucleotides: TGCGCCAGCAGCCCGAAATCCGAGGGGGCGCGAGGCTACACCTTC. It codes for CASSPKSEGARGYTF. The chain uses TRBV4-1 and TRBJ1-2; the match to TRBD1 covers 7 bases. The germline V gene has CDR1 MGHRA and CDR2 YSYEKL. There are 15 residues in the CDR3. The junction had 13 bases not matched to a gene; V was cut back by 4 bases and J by 8 bases.

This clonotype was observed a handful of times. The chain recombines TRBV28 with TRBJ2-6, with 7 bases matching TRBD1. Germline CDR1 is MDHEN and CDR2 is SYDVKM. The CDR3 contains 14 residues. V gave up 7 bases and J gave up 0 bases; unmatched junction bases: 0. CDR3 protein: CASNRGSGANVLTF. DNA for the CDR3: TGTGCCAGCAACAGGGGCTCTGGGGCCAACGTCCTGACTTTC.

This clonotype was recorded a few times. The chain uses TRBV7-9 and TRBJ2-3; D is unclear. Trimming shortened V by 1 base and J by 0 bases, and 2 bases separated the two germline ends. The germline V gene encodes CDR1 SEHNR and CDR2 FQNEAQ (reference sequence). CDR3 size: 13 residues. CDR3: CASSLVSTDTQYF. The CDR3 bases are TGTGCCAGCAGCTTAGTCAGCACAGATACGCAGTATTTT.

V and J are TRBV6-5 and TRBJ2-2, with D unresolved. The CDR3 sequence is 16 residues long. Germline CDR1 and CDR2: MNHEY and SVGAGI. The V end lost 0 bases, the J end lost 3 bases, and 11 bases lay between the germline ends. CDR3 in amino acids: CASSYSRSQYTGELFF. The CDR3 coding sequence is TGTGCCAGCAGTTACTCGAGGAGTCAGTACACCGGGGAGCTGTTTTTT.

The CDR3 region has the DNA TGCGCCAGCTTCGACGTATTGACTGAAGCTTTCTTT. Encoded protein: CASFDVLTEAFF. This rearrangement joins TRBV5-1 to TRBJ1-1, with D unresolved. V lost 7 bases and J 5 bases, leaving 12 bases between the germline ends. The CDR3 runs to 12 residues. Germline V lookup: CDR1 SGHRS, CDR2 YFSETQ.

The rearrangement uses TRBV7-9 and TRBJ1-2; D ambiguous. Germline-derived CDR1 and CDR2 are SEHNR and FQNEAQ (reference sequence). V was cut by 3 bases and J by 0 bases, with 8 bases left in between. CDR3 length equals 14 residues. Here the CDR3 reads CASSFQTPNYGYTF. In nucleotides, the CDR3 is TGTGCCAGCAGCTTTCAGACGCCTAACTATGGCTACACCTTC.

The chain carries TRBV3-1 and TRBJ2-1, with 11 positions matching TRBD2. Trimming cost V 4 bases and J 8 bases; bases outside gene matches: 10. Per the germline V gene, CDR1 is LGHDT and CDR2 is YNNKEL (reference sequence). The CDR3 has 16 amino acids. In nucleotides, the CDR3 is TGTGCCAGCAGCCGCCTAGGGACTAGCGGTCGAGATGAGCAGTTCTTC. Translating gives CASSRLGTSGRDEQFF.

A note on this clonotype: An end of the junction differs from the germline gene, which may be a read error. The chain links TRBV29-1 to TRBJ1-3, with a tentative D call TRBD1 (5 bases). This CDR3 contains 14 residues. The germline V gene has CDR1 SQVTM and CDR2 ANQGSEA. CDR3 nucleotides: TGCAGCGTTGAAGGGGGGTACTCTGGAAACACAATATATTTT. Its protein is CSVEGGYSGNTIYF.

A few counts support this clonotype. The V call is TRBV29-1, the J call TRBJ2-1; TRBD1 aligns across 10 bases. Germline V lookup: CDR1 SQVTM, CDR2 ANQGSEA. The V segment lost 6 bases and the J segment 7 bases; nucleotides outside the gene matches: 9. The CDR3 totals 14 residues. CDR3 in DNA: TGCAGCGTCGAGGGCGGGACAGGGGCTAATGAGCAGTTCTTC. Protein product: CSVEGGTGANEQFF.

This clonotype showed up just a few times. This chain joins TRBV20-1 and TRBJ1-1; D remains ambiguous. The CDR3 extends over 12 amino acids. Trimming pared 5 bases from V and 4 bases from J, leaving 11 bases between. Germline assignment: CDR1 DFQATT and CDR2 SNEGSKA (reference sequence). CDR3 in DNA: TGCAGTGCTGCGACAATGATCACTGAAGCTTTCTTT. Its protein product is CSAATMITEAFF.

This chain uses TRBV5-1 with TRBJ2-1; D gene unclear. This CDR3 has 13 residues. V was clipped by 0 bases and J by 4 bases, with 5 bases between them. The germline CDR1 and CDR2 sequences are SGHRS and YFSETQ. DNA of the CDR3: TGCGCCAGCAGCTTGGAGAGGTACAATGAGCAGTTCTTC. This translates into CASSLERYNEQFF.

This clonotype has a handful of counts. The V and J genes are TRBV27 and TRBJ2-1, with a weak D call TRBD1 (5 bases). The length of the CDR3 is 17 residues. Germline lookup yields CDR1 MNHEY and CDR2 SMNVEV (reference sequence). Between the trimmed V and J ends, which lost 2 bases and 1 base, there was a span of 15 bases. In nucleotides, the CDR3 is TGTGCCAGCAGTTTAGTGGCCAGCAAGGGGTCCTACAATGAGCAGTTCTTC. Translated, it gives CASSLVASKGSYNEQFF.

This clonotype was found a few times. The CDR3 reads CASSLVSAEETQYF. In DNA, the CDR3 is TGTGCCAGCAGCTTGGTGTCAGCCGAAGAGACCCAGTACTTC. The genes are TRBV5-4 and TRBJ2-5; D is unclear. This CDR3 is built from 14 residues. The ends were cut back, 0 bases at V and 3 bases at J, with 9 bases in the middle. CDR1 and CDR2 from the germline V gene are SGHNT and YYREEE (reference sequence).

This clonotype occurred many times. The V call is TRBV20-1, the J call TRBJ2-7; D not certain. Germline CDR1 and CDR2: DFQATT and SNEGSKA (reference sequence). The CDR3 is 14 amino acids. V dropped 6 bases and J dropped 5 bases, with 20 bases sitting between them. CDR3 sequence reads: CSARRVDVLDEQYF. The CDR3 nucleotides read TGCAGTGCCCGTAGGGTAGACGTCCTGGACGAGCAGTACTTC.

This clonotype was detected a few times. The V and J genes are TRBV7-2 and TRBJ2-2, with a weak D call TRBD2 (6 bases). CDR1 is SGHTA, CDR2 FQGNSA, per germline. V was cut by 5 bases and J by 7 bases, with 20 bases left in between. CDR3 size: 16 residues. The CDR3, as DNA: TGTGCCAGCAGCCCTGCGGGTCGGAGGGTCGGCGGGGAGCTGTTTTTT. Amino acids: CASSPAGRRVGGELFF. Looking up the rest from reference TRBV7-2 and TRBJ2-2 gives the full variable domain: GAGVSQSPSNKVTEKGKDVELRCDPISGHTALYWYRQSLGQGLEFLIYFQGNSAPDKSGLPSDRFSAERTGGSVSTLTIQRTQQEDSAVYLCASSPAGRRVGGELFFGEGSRLTVL.

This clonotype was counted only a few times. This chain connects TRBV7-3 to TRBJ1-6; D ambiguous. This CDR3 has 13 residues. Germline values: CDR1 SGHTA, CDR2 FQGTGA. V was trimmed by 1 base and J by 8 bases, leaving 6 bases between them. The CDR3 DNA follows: TGTGCCAGCAGCTTAAATGGAGATTCACCCCTCCACTTT. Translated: CASSLNGDSPLHF.

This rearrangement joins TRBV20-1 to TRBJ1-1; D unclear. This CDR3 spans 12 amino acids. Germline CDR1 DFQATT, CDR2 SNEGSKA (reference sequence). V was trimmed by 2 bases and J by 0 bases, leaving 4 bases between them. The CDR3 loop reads CSARFVNTEAFF. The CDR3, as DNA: TGCAGTGCTAGATTCGTGAACACTGAAGCTTTCTTT.